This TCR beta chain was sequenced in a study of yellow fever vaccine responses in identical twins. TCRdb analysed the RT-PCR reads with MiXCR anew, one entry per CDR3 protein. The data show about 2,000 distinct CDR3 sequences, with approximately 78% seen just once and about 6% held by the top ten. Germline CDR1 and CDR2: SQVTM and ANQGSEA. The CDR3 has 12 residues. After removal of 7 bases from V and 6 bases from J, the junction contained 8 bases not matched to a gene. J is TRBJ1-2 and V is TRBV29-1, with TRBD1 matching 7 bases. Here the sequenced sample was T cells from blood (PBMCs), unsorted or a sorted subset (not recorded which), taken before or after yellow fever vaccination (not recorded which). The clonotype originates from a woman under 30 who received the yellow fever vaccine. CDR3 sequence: CSAPDRDNGYTF. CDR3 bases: TGCAGCGCCCCCGACAGGGATAATGGCTACACCTTC.